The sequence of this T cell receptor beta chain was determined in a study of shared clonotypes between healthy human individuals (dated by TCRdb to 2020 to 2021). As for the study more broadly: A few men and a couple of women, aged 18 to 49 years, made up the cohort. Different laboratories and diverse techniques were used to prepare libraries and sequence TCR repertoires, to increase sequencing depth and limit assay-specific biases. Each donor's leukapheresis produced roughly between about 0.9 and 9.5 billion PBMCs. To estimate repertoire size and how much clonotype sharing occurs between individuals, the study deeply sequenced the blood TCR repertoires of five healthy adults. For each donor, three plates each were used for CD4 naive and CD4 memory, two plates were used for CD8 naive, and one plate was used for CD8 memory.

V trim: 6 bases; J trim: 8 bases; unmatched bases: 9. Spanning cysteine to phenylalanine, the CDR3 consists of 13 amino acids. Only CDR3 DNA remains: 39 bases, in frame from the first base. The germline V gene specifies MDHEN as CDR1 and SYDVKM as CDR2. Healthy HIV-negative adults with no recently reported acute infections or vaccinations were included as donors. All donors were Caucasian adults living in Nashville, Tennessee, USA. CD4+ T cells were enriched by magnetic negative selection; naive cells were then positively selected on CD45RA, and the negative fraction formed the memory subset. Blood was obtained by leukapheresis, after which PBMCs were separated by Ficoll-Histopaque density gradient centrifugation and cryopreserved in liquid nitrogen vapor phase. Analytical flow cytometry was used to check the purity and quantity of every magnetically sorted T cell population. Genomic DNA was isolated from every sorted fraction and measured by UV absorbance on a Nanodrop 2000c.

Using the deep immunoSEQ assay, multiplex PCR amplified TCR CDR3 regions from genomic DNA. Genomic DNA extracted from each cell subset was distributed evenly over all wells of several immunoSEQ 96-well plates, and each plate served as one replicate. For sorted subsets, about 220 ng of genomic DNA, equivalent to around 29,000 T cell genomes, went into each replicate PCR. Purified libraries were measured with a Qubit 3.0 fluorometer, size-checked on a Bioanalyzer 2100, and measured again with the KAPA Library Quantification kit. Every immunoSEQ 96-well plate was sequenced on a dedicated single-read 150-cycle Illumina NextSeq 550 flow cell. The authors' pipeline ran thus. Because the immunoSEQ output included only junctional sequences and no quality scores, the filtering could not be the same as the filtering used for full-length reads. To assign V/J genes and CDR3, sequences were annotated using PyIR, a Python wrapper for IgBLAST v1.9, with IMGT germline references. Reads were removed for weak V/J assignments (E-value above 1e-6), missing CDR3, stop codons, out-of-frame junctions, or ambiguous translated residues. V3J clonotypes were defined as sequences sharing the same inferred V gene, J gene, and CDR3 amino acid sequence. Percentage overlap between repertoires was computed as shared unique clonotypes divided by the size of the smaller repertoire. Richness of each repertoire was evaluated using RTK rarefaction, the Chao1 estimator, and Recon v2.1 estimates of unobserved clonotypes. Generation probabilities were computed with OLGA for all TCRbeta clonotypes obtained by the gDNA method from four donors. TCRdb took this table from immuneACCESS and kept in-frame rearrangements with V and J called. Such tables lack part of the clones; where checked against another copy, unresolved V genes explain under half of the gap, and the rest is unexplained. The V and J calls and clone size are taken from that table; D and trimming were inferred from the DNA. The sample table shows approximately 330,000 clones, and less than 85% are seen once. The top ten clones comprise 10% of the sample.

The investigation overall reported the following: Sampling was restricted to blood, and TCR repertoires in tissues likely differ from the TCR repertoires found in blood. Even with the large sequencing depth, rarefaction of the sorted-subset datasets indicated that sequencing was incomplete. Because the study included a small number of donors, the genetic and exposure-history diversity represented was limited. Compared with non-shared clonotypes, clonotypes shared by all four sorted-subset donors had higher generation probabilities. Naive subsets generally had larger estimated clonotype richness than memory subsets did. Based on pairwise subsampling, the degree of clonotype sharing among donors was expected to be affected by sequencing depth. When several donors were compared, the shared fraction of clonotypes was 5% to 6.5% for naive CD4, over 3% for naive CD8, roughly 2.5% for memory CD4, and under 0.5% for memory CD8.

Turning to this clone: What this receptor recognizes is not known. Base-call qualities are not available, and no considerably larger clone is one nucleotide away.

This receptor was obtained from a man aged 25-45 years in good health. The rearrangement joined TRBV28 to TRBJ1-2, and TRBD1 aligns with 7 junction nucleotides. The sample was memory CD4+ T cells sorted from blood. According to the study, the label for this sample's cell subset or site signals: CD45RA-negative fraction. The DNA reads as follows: TGTGCCAGCAGAAAGACAGGGAAGGACGGCTACACCTTC. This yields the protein CASRKTGKDGYTF.